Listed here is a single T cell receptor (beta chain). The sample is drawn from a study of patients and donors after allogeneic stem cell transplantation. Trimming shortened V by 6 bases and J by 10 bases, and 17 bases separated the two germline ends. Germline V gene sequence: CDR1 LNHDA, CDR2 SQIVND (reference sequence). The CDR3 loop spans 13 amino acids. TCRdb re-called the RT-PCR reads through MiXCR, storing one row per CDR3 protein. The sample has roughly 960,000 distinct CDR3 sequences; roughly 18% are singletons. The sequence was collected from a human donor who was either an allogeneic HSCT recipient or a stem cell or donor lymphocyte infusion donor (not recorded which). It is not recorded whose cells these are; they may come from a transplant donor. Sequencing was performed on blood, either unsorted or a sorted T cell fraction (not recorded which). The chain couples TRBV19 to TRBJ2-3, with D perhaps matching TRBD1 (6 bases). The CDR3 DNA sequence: TGTGCCAGTAGCCTAGGCAGGGGAACAGCGCAGTATTTT. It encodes CASSLGRGTAQYF. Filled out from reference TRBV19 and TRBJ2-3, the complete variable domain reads DGGITQSPKYLFRKEGQNVTLSCEQNLNHDAMYWYRQDPGQGLRLIYYSQIVNDFQKGDIAEGYSVSREKKESFPLTVTSAQKNPTAFYLCASSLGRGTAQYFGPGTRLTVL.